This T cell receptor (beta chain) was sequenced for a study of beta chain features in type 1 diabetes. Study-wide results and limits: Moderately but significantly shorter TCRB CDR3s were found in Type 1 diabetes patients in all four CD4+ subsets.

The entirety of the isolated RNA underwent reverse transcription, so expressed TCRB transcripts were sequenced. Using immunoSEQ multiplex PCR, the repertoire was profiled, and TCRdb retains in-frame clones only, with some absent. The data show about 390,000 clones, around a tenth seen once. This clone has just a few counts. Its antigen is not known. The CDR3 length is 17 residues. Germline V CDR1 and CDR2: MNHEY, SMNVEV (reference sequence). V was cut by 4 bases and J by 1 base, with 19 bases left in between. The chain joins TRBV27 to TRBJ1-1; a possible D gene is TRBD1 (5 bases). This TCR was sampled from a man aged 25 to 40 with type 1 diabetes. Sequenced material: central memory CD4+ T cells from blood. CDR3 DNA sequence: TGTGCCAGCAGTTCTTCCCCCCAACAGGAACCGAACACTGAAGCTTTCTTT. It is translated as CASSSSPQQEPNTEAFF.